The rows below give T cell receptor beta chains drawn from one sample of a study of technical replicates of blood from several donors. Measured with immunoSEQ multiplex PCR; TCRdb has only the in-frame clones, and not every one. Found here are tens of thousands of clones, nearly 97% of them singletons; the top ten hold approximately 0.24%. Source material: T cells isolated from PBMCs. The receptor set was obtained from a human donor in good health. Each CDR3 is given with its conserved first and last residue. A D gene is named only where the DNA matches it firmly. Clone size is stated in some rows and not others, as once, few, many or a class when expanded.

TRBJ2-1	TRBV28	TRBD1	.	TGTGCCAGCAGCGGGACAGGGTTCGGGGAGCAGTTCTTC	CASSGTGFGEQFF
TRBJ1-6	TRBV6-5	.	.	TGTGCCAGCAAGGGGATATATAATTCACCCCTCCACTTT	CASKGIYNSPLHF
TRBJ1-5	TRBV6-5	.	.	TGTGCCAGCGCGGGGGCTGACAATCAGCCCCAGCATTTT	CASAGADNQPQHF
TRBJ2-7	TRBV10-2	TRBD1	once	TGCGCCAGCAGGGCGGACAGGGCTTCAGAGCAGTACTTC	CASRADRASEQYF
TRBJ2-5	TRBV15	.	.	TGTGCCACCAGCAGAGATCGCACGGGCCAAGAGACCCAGTACTTC	CATSRDRTGQETQYF
TRBJ1-3	TRBV11-2	.	.	TGTGCCAGCAGCCTCGAAGGGGGGGGCGGAAACACCATATATTTT	CASSLEGGGGNTIYF
TRBJ2-3	TRBV27	.	.	TGTGCCAGCAGTCCCCAGGGTCCTAGCACAGATACGCAGTATTTT	CASSPQGPSTDTQYF
TRBJ2-7	TRBV19	.	.	TGTGCCAGTAGTATCGAAGGCGGCAGGGGCCACGAGCAGTACTTC	CASSIEGGRGHEQYF
TRBJ2-7	TRBV6-5	TRBD1	.	TGTGCCAGCAGCAGGGGACAGCCCTACGAGCAGTACTTC	CASSRGQPYEQYF
TRBJ1-5	TRBV28	.	once	TGTGCCAGCAGTCCCAGGGAACAGCCCCAGCATTTT	CASSPREQPQHF
TRBJ2-7	TRBV6-1	TRBD1	.	TGTGCCAGCAGTGAAGGGGACAGAGTCTCCTACGAGCAGTACTTC	CASSEGDRVSYEQYF